The 4 T cell receptor beta chains listed next were all sequenced from one sample in a study of cytomegalovirus exposure and HLA in healthy donors. PCR primers comprised 60 Vbeta and 13 Jbeta primers. Clones were sequenced by immunoSEQ multiplex PCR, and TCRdb holds only the in-frame ones, with some missing. This sample has 30,000 to 40,000 clones, with about 79% found just once. Sequencing was performed on PBMCs. The receptors come from a young woman in good health and CMV-seronegative.

A note on this clone: One end of the junction is discordant with germline, which a read error may explain. V is TRBV19 and J is TRBJ2-7; 14 bases agree with TRBD2. The CDR3 extends over 18 amino acids. Germline CDR1 reads LNHDA; CDR2 reads SQIVND (reference sequence). CDR3 sequence (DNA): TGTGCCAGTACTGCCCTCGGACTAGCGGGAGGTGGATCCAACGAGCAGTCCTTC. It yields the protein CASTALGLAGGGSNEQSF.

This chain joins TRBV4-1 and TRBJ2-5; a weak D match, TRBD2 (6 bases). V shed 4 bases and J shed 1 base, with 16 bases lying between them. This CDR3 has 16 amino acids. Looked up from germline, CDR1 is MGHRA and CDR2 is YSYEKL. CDR3 bases: TGCGCCAGCAGCCCGCAGGGCGGGGAGCTCCAAGAGACCCAGTACTTC. Translated, it gives CASSPQGGELQETQYF.

This sequence joins TRBV6-1 and TRBJ2-1, with TRBD2 matching 13 bases. CDR1 is MNHNS, CDR2 SASEGT, per germline. Trimming took 4 bases from V and 6 from J; bases not matched to a gene: 3. This CDR3 is 15 amino acids long. In nucleotides, the CDR3 is TGTGCCAGCAGTGTCGGGACTAGCGGGGCCAATGAGCAGTTCTTC. This sequence encodes CASSVGTSGANEQFF.

The chain employs TRBV19 and TRBJ2-7, with D tentatively TRBD1 (6 bases). Germline V lookup: CDR1 LNHDA, CDR2 SQIVND (reference sequence). Trimming pared 5 bases from V and 6 bases from J, leaving 20 bases between. The CDR3 length is 15 residues. The CDR3 coding sequence is TGTGCCAGTAGTGTTTCGACAGGAGGATACCCCGAGCAGTACTTC. This sequence encodes CASSVSTGGYPEQYF.